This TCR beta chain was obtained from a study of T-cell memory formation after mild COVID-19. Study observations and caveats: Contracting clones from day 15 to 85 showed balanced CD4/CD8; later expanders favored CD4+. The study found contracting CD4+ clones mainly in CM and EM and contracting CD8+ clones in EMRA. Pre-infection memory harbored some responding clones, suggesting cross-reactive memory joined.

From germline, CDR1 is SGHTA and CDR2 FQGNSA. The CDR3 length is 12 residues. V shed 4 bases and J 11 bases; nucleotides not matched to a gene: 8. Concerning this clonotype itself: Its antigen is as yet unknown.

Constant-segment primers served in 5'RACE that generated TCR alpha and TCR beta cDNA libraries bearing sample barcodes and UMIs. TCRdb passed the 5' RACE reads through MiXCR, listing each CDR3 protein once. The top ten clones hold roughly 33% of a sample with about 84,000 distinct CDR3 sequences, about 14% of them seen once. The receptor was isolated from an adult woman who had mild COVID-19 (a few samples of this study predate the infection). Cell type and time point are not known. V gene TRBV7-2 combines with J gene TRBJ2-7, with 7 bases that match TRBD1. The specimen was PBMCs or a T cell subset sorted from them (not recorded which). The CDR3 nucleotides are TGTGCCAGCAGCTCCAGCAGGGACAGAAAGTACTTC. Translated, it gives CASSSSRDRKYF.